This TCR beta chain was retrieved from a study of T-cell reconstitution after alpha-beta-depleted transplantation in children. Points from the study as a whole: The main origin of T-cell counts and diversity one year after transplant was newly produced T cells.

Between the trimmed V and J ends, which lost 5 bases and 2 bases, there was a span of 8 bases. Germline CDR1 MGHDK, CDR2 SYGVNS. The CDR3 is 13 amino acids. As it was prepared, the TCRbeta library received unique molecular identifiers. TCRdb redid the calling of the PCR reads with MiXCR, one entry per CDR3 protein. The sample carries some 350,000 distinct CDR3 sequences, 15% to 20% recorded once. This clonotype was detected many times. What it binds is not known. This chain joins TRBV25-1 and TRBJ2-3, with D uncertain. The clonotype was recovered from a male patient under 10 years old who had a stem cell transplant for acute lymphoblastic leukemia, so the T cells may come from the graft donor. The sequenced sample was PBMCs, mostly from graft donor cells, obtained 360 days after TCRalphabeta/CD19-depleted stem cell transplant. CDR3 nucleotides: TGTGCCAGCAGTAGCCATCCCACAGATACGCAGTATTTT. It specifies CASSSHPTDTQYF. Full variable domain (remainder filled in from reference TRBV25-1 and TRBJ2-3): EADIYQTPRYLVIGTGKKITLECSQTMGHDKMYWYQQDPGMELHLIHYSYGVNSTEKGDLSSESTVSRIRTEHFPLTLESARPSHTSQYLCASSSHPTDTQYFGPGTRLTVL.